What follows is one TCR beta chain and its context. This clone's antigen is unknown. Qualities for individual bases were not recorded, and no much larger clone is one base off. The sample comes from a study of T cells after yellow fever vaccination (dated by TCRdb to the late 2010s). For the study in its entirety: The SMART-Seq v4 Ultra Low Input RNA kit was used to prepare libraries from fractions with low cell numbers. Bulk TCR alpha and beta repertoires were sequenced longitudinally to track T-cell clones before and after primary and booster YFV17D yellow fever vaccination. The cohort comprised two healthy male donors, one aged 18 to 30 and one aged 30 to 40 years. Bulk PBMC replicates and cell subsets were isolated from blood drawn at multiple timepoints before and after both primary and secondary immunization. The research as a whole found: Because abundant contaminating clonotypes from the bulk population could be contained in FACS-sorted repertoires, computational filtering was required. Only a couple of donors were included in the study, so the extent to which the findings can be generalized is limited. After the booster, most clones that had expanded after primary vaccination were detected again (approximately 95% of CD4 and around nine tenths of CD8), suggesting broad maintenance of memory. The secondary T-cell response was weaker than the primary response but faster, peaking on day 5 instead of day 15. A small fraction of clonotypes showed up in both the CD4 and CD8 compartments, probably as a result of convergent recombination.

Sequencer: Illumina NovaSeq 6000. TCR cDNA was made using 5'RACE template switching, a step that added a universal primer site and unique molecular identifiers. Priming of cDNA synthesis was performed from both the TCR alpha and TCR beta constant segments. Libraries were amplified in two PCR steps, with sample barcodes and sequencing adapters added in the second step. Sequencing of the libraries was done on either Illumina HiSeq 2500 (2x100 bp) or NovaSeq (2x150 bp). The study's processing was this. MIGEC handled demultiplexing of reads and collapsing into UMI consensus sequences, while MiXCR performed V(D)J alignment. Vaccine-responding clonotypes were identified with edgeR using replicate PBMC samples, with FDR below 0.01 and a log2 fold change above 5 up to day 15 being required. CD4 or CD8 identity was assigned to each bulk clonotype according to whether the clonotype was present at higher abundance in the sequenced CD4 repertoire or the sequenced CD8 repertoire. TCRdb itself trimmed the public reads at Q25 with fastp, ran MiXCR and retained productive beta chains. Rows merge per CDR3 protein into single entries with the most common DNA and genes. V and J calls and clone size were set by TCRdb, not the authors. In all, the sample holds 120,000 or so distinct CDR3 sequences, and approximately 8.4% of those were seen once. The ten largest clones represent about 40% of the sample.

CDR1 is given as MDHEN and CDR2 as SYDVKM, both from the germline V gene. Relative to germline, V is missing 7 bases and J is missing 13 bases, with 16 bases of the junction outside any gene match. Measured from the cysteine to the phenylalanine, the CDR3 is 15 residues long. Kept here is only the CDR3 DNA, which spans 45 bases and is read in frame from base 1. The treatment or condition label here, explained by the study, means: live attenuated yellow fever vaccine strain. A standard Ficoll-Paque protocol was used to isolate PBMCs from peripheral blood. Dynabeads CD4 and CD8 positive selection kits were used to isolate the CD4 and CD8 T-cell fractions. TriZol was used to extract RNA from bulk PBMCs, from CD4 and CD8 fractions, and from dextramer-positive and dextramer-negative fractions.

This receptor was identified in a man between 18 and 35 years old who received the YFV17D yellow fever vaccine. The sequence is built from TRBV28 and TRBJ2-3; 11 middle bases align to TRBD2. Here the sequenced sample was CD8+ T cells sorted from PBMCs, taken on the day of the yellow fever booster vaccination. The CDR3 sequence is CASKENYSGGAPEYF. The base sequence is TGTGCCAGCAAAGAAAATTATAGCGGGGGGGCCCCCGAGTATTTT.